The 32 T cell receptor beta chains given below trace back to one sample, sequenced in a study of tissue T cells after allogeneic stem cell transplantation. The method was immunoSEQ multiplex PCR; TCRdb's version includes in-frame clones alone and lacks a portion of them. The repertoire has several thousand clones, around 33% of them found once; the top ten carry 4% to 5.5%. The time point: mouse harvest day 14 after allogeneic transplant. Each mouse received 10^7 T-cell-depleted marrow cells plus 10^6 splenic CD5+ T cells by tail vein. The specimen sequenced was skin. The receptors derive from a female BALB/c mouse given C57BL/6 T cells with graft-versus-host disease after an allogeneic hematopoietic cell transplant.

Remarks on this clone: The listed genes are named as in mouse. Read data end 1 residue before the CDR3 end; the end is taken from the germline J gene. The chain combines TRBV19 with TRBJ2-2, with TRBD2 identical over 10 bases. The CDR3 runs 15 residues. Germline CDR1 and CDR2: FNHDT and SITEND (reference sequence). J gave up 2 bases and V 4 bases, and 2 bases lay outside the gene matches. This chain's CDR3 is CASSRLGGNTGQLYF. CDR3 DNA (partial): TGTGCCAGCAGTCGACTGGGGGGCAACACCGGGCAGCTCTAC.

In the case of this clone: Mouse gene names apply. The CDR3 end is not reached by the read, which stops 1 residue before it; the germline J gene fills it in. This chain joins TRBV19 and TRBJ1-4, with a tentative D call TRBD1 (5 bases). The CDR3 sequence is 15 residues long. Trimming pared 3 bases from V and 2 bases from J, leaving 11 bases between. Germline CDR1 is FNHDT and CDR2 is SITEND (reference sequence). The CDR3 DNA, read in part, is TGTGCCAGCAGTAAAAGGGACGGGTCCAACGAAAGATTATTT. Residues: CASSKRDGSNERLF. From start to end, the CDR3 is CASSKRDGSNERLFF.

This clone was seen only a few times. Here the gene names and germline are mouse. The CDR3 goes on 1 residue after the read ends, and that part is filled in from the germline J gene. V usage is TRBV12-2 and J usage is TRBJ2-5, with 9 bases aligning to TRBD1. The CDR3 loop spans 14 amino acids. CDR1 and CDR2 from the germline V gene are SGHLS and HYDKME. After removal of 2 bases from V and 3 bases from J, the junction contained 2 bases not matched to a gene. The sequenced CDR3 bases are TGTGCCAGCTCTCCGGGACAGGGACAAGACACCCAGTAC. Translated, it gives CASSPGQGQDTQY. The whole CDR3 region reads CASSPGQGQDTQYF.

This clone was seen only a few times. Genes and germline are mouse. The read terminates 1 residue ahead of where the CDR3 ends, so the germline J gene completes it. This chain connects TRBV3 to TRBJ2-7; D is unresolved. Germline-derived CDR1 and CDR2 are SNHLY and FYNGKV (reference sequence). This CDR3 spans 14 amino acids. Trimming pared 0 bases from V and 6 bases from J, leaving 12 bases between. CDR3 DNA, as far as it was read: TGTGCCAGCAGCTTAGCGCTAAGGGCGGTTGAACAGTAC. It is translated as CASSLALRAVEQY. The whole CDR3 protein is CASSLALRAVEQYF.

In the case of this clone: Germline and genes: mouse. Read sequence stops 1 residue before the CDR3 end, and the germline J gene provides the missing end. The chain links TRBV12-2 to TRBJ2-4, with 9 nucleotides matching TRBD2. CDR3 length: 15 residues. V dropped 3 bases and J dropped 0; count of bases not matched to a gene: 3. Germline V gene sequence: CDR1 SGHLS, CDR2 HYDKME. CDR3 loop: CASSYDWGSQNTLYF. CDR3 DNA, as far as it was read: TGTGCCAGCTCTTACGACTGGGGGAGTCAAAACACCTTGTAC.

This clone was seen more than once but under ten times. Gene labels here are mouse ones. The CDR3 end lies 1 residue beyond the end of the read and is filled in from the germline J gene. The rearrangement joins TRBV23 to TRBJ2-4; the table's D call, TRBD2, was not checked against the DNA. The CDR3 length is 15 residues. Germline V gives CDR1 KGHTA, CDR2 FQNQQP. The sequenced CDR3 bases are TGCTCCAGCAGTCAATCGATGGGGGGGAAAAACACCTTGTAC. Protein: CSSSQSMGGKNTLY. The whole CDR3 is CSSSQSMGGKNTLYF. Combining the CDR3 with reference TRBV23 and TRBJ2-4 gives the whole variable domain DAAVTQKPRYLIKMKGQEAEMKCIPEKGHTAVFWYQQKQSKELKFLIYFQNQQPLDQIDMVKERFSAVCPSSSLCSLGIRTCEAEDSALYLCSSSQSMGGKNTLYFGAGTRLSVL.

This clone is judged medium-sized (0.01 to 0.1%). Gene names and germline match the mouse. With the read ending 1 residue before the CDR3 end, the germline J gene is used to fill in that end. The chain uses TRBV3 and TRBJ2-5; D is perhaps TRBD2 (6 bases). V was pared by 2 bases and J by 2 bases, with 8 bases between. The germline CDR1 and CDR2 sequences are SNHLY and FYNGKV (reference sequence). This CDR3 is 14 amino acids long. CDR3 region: CASSLRDFQDTQYF. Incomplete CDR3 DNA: TGTGCCAGCAGCTTACGGGACTTCCAAGACACCCAGTAC.

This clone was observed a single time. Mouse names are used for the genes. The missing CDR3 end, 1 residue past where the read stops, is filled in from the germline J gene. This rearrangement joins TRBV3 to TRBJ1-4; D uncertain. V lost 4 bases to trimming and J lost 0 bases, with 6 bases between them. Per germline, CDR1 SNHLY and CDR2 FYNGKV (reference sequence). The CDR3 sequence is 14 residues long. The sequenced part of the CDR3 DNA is TGTGCCAGCAGCTCAGGAATTTCCAACGAAAGATTATTT. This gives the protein CASSSGISNERLF. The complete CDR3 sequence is CASSSGISNERLFF.

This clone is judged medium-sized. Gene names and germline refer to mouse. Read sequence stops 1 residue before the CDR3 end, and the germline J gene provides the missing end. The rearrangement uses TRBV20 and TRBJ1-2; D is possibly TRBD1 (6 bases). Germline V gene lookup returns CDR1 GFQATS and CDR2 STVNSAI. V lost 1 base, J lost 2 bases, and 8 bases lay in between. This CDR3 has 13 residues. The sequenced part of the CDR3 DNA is TGTGGTGCTAGGGGAGGGGGGAACTCCGACTACACC. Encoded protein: CGARGGGNSDYT. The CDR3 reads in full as CGARGGGNSDYTF.

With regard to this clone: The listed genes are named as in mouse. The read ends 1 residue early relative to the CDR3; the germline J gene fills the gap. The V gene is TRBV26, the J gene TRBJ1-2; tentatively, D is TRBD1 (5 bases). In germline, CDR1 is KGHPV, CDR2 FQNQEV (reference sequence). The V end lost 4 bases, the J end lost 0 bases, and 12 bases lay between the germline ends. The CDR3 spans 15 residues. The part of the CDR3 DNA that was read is TGTGCCAGCAGTCCTCTGTCGGGGGCAAACTCCGACTACACC. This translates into CASSPLSGANSDYT. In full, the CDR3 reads CASSPLSGANSDYTF.

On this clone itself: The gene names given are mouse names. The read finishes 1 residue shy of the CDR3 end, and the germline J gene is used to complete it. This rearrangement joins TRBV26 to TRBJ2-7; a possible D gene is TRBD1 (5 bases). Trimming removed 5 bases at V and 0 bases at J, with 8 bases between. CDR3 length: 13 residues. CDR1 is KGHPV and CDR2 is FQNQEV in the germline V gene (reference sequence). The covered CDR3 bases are TGTGCCAGCAGTGGGAGGGGCTCCTATGAACAGTAC. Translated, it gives CASSGRGSYEQY. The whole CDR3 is CASSGRGSYEQYF.

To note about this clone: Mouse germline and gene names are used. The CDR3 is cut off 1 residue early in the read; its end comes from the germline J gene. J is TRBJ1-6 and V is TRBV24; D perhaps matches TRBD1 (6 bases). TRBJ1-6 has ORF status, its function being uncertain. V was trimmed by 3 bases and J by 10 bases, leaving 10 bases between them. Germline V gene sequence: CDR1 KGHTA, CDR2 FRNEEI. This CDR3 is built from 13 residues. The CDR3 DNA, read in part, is TGTGCCAGCAGTCTCCGGGGGCGGTCGCCCCTCTAC. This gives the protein CASSLRGRSPLY. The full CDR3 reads CASSLRGRSPLYF.

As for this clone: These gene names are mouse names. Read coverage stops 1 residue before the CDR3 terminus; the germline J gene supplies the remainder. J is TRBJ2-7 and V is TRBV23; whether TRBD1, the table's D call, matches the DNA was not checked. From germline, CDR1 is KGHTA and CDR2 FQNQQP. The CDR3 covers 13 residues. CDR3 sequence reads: CSSSQSVQYEQYF. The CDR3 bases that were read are TGCTCCAGCAGTCAATCGGTGCAGTATGAACAGTAC.

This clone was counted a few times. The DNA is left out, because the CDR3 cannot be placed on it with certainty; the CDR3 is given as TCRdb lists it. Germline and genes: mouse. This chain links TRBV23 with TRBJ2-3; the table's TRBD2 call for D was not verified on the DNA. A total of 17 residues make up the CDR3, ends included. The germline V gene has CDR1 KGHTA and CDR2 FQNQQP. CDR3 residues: CSSSQWGWGASAETLYF.

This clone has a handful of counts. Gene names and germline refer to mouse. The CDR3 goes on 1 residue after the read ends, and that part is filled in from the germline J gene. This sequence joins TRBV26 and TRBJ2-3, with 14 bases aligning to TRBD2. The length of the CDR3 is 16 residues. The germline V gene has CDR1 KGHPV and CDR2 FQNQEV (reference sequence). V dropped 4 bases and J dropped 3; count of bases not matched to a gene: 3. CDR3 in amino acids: CASSRDWGGWAETLYF. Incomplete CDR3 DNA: TGTGCCAGCAGTCGGGACTGGGGGGGCTGGGCAGAAACGCTGTAT.

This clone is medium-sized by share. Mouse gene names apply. CDR3 bases read: TGTGCCAGCAGTCGAAGTCCTAGTGCAGAAACGCTGTAT. The encoded protein is CASSRSPSAETLY. Given in full, the CDR3 is CASSRSPSAETLYF. The chain has TRBV26 and TRBJ2-3; D gene ambiguous. Coverage ceases 1 residue before the CDR3 finishes, and the germline J gene fills in the end. CDR1 and CDR2 (germline): KGHPV, FQNQEV (reference sequence). This CDR3 spans 14 amino acids. Trimming took 4 bases from V and 0 from J, leaving 8 bases between them.

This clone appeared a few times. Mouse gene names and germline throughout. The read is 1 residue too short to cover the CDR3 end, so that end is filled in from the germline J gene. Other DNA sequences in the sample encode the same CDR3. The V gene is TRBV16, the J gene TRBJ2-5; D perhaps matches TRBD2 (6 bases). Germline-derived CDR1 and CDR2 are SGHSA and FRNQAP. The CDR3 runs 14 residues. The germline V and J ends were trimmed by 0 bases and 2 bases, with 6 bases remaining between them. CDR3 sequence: CASSLDGGQDTQYF. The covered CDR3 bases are TGTGCAAGCAGCTTAGATGGGGGCCAAGACACCCAGTAC.

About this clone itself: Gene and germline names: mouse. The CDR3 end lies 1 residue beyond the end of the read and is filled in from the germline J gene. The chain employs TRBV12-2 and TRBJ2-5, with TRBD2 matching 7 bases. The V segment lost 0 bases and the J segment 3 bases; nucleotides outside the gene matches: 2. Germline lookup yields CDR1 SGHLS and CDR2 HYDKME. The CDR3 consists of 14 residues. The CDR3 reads CASSLGWGQDTQYF. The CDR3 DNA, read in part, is TGTGCCAGCTCTCTCGGCTGGGGGCAAGACACCCAGTAC. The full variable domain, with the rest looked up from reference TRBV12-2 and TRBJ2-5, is NSGVVQSPRYIIKGKGERSILKCIPISGHLSVAWYQQTQGQELKFFIQHYDKMERDKGNLPSRFSVQQFDDYHSEMNMSALELEDSAVYFCASSLGWGQDTQYFGPGTRLLVL.

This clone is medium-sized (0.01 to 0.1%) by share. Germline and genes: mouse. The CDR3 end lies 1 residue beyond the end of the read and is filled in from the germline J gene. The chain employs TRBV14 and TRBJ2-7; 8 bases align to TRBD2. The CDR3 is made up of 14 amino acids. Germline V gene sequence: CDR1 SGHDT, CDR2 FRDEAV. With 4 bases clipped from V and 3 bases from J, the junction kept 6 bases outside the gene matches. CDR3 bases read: TGTGCCAGCAGTCCACGCGACTGGGGCTATGAACAGTAC. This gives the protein CASSPRDWGYEQY. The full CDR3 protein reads CASSPRDWGYEQYF.

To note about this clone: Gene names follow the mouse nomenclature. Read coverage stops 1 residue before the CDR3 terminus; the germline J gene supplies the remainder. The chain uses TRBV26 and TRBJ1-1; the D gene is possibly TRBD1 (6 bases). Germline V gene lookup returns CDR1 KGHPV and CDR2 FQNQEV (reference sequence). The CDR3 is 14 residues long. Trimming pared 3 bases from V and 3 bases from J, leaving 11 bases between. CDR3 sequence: CASSLQGRDTEVFF. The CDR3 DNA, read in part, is TGTGCCAGCAGTCTCCAGGGGAGAGACACAGAAGTCTTC.

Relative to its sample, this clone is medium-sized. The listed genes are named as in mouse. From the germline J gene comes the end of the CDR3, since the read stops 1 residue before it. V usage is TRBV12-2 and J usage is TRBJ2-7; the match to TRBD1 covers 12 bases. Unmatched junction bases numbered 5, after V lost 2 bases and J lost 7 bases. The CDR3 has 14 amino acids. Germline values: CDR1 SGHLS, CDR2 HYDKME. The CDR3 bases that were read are TGTGCCAGCTCTCCGGGACAGGGGGCGCGAGAACAGTAC. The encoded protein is CASSPGQGAREQY. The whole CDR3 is CASSPGQGAREQYF. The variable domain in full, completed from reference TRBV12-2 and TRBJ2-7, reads NSGVVQSPRYIIKGKGERSILKCIPISGHLSVAWYQQTQGQELKFFIQHYDKMERDKGNLPSRFSVQQFDDYHSEMNMSALELEDSAVYFCASSPGQGAREQYFGPGTRLTVL.

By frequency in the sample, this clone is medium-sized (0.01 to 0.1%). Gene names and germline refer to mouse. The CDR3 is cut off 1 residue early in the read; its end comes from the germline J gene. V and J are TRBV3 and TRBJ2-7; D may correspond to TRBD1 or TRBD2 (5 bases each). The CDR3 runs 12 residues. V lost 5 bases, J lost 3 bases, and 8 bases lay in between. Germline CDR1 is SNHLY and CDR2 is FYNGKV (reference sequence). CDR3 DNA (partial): TGTGCCAGCAGCCCCGGGGGCTATGAACAGTAC. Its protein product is CASSPGGYEQY. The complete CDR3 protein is CASSPGGYEQYF.

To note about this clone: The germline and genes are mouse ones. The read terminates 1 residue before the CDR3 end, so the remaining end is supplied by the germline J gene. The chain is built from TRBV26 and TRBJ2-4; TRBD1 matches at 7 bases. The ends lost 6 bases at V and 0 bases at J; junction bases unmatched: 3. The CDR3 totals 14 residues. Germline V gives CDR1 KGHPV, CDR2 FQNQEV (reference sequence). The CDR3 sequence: CASRDRASQNTLYF. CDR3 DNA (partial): TGTGCCAGCAGAGACAGGGCTAGTCAAAACACCTTGTAC.

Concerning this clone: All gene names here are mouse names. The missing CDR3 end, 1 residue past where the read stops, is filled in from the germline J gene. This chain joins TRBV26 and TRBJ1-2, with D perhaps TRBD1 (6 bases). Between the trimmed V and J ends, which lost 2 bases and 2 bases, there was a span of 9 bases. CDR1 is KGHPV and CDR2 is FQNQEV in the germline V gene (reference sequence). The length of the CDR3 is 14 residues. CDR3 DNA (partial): TGTGCCAGCAGTCTGCTAGGGGGGAACTCCGACTACACC. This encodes CASSLLGGNSDYT. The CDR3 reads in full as CASSLLGGNSDYTF.

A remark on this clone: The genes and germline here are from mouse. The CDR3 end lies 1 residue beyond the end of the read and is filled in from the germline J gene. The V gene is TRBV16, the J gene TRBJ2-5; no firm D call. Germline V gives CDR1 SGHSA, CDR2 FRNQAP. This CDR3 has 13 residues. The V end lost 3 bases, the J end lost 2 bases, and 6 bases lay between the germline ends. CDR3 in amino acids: CASSFGFQDTQYF. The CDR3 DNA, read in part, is TGTGCAAGCAGCTTTGGGTTCCAAGACACCCAGTAC.

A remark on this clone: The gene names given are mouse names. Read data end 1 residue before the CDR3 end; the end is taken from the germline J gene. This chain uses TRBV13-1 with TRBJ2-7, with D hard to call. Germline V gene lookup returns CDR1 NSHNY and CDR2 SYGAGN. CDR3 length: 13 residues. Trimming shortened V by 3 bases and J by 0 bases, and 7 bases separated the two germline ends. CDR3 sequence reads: CASSAGSSYEQYF. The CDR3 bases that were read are TGTGCCAGCAGTGCGGGCAGCTCCTATGAACAGTAC.

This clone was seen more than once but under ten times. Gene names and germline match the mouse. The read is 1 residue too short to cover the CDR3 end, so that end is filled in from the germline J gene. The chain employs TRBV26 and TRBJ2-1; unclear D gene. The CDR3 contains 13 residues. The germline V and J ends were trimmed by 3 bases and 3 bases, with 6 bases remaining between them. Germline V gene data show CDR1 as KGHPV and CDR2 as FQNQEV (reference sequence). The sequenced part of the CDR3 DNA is TGTGCCAGCAGTCTAACAGCCTATGCTGAGCAGTTC. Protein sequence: CASSLTAYAEQF. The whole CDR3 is CASSLTAYAEQFF.

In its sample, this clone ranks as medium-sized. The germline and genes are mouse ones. The CDR3 protein is CASSRTGVSNERLFF. The sequenced CDR3 bases are TGTGCCAGCAGTCGGACAGGGGTTTCCAACGAAAGATTATTT. This chain uses TRBV26 with TRBJ1-4; TRBD1 matches 9 bases. From the germline J gene comes the end of the CDR3, since the read stops 1 residue before it. CDR3 length: 15 residues. CDR1 and CDR2 (germline): KGHPV, FQNQEV (reference sequence). Losses at the gene ends were 4 bases for V and 0 bases for J; bases not matched to a gene: 0.

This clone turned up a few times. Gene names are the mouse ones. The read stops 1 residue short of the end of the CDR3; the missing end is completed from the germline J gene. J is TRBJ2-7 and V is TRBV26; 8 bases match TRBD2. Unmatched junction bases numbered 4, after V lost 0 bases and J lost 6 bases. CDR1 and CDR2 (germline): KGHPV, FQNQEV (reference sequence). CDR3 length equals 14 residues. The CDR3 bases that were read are TGTGCCAGCAGTCTGTCGTCGGGGGGGCTTGAACAGTAC. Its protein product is CASSLSSGGLEQY. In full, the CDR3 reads CASSLSSGGLEQYF.

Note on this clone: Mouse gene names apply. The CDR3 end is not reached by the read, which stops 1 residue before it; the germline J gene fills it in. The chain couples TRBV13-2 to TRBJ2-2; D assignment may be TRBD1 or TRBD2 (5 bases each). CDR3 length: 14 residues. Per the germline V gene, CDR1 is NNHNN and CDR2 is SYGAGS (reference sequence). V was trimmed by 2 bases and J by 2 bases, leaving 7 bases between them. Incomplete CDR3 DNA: TGTGCCAGCGGTGAAGGGGCTAACACCGGGCAGCTCTAC. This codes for CASGEGANTGQLY. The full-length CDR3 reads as CASGEGANTGQLYF.

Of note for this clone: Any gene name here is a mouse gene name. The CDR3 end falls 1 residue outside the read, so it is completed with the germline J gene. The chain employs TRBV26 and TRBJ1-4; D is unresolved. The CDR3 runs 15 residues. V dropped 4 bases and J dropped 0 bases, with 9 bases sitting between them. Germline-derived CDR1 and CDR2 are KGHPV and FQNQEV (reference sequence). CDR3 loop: CASSPRQISNERLFF. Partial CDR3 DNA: TGTGCCAGCAGTCCCCGACAAATTTCCAACGAAAGATTATTT.

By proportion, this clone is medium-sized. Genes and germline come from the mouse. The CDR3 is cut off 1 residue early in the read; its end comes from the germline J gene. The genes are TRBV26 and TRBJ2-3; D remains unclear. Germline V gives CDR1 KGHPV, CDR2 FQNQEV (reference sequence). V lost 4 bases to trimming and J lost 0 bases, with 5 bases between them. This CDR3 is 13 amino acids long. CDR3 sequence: CASSQHSAETLYF. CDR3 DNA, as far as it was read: TGTGCCAGCAGTCAACACAGTGCAGAAACGCTGTAT.